Each of the 8 T cell receptor beta chains below was sequenced from the same sample in a study of blood T cells in healthy people across ages. Primed by a sample-barcoded 5' primer and a J-beta primer mix, a second PCR proceeded for 7 to 11 cycles. MiXCR, applied by TCRdb to the 5' RACE reads, yields one record per CDR3 protein. The table has some 880,000 distinct CDR3 sequences, under 40% seen once; the top ten hold 10% to 15%. Sequencing used blood. These receptors originate from a man younger than 35 in good health.

There are many counts of this clonotype. The chain carries TRBV6-1 and TRBJ2-1, with 7 bases matching TRBD2. The CDR3 sequence is 17 residues long. Germline assignment: CDR1 MNHNS and CDR2 SASEGT. With V trimmed by 6 bases and J by 0 bases, 11 bases remained unmatched. DNA of the CDR3: TGTGCCAGCAGGAGCCGGGACTACACCCCCTCCTACAATGAGCAGTTCTTC. This gives the protein CASRSRDYTPSYNEQFF.

The chain carries TRBV20-1 and TRBJ2-3; no reliable D call. Trimming shortened V by 6 bases and J by 3 bases, and 16 bases separated the two germline ends. This CDR3 spans 14 amino acids. CDR1 and CDR2 (germline): DFQATT, SNEGSKA (reference sequence). The chain's CDR3 is CSAPSPGMTDTQYF. CDR3 sequence (DNA): TGCAGTGCACCCTCCCCCGGCATGACAGATACGCAGTATTTT.

About this clonotype: A much larger clone is a single base away; this may be a read error. This chain connects TRBV25-1 to TRBJ2-5; D remains unclear. Germline V gives CDR1 MGHDK, CDR2 SYGVNS. The CDR3 runs to 13 residues. This CDR3 reads CANSERTRWTQYF. The DNA for the CDR3 is TGTGCCAACAGTGAACGCACCCGTTGGACCCAGTACTTC. Drawing the rest from reference TRBV25-1 and TRBJ2-5, the complete variable domain is EADIYQTPRYLVIGTGKKITLECSQTMGHDKMYWYQQDPGMELHLIHYSYGVNSTEKGDLSSESTVSRIRTEHFPLTLESARPSHTSQYLCANSERTRWTQYFGPGTRLLVL.

The rearrangement uses TRBV5-1 and TRBJ1-1; D perhaps matches TRBD1 (5 bases). V was trimmed by 0 bases and J by 7 bases, leaving 13 bases between them. The CDR3 extends over 14 amino acids. Germline CDR1 and CDR2: SGHRS and YFSETQ. In DNA form, the CDR3 reads TGCGCCAGCAGCTTGGCCGGGCAGGGCGGTGAAGCTTTCTTT. Its translation is CASSLAGQGGEAFF.

The chain employs TRBV27 and TRBJ1-6; 9 nucleotides line up with TRBD1. Per germline, CDR1 MNHEY and CDR2 SMNVEV (reference sequence). The CDR3 extends over 15 amino acids. V dropped 6 bases and J dropped 7; count of bases not matched to a gene: 7. As DNA, the CDR3 is TGTGCCAGCAGCAGGGACAGGGCCGTAAATTCACCCCTCCACTTT. It yields the protein CASSRDRAVNSPLHF.

V gene TRBV7-2 combines with J gene TRBJ1-4, with D hard to call. The germline gives CDR1 SGHTA, CDR2 FQGNSA. This CDR3 is 16 amino acids long. The ends were cut back, 7 bases at V and 0 bases at J, with 15 bases in the middle. The chain's CDR3 is CASNPGPVPTNEKLFF. CDR3 nucleotides: TGTGCCAGCAACCCCGGGCCGGTGCCAACTAATGAAAAACTGTTTTTT.

This chain uses TRBV6-1 with TRBJ2-3; no reliable D call. The CDR3 totals 17 residues. The V and J ends lost 6 bases and 2 bases respectively, with 21 bases between them. Germline V CDR1 and CDR2: MNHNS, SASEGT. The CDR3 DNA follows: TGTGCCAGCAGCCCTAAGAACCCGGGCTCTTTCACAGATACGCAGTATTTT. Its protein product is CASSPKNPGSFTDTQYF.

The table lists this clonotype with a few counts. This chain joins TRBV5-1 and TRBJ1-4; no clear D gene. Trimming removed 0 bases at V and 6 bases at J, with 21 bases between. The germline V gene has CDR1 SGHRS and CDR2 YFSETQ. This CDR3 is built from 18 residues. The CDR3 spells CASSLEPLAPAWDEKLFF. The CDR3 DNA reads TGCGCCAGCAGCTTGGAACCTTTGGCTCCAGCCTGGGATGAAAAACTGTTTTTT.